The 21 T cell receptor beta chains below all came from one sample that was sequenced in a study of T cells after yellow fever vaccination (dated by TCRdb to about 2019). Reading the label with the study, this specimen's treatment or condition is: live attenuated yellow fever vaccine strain. Library construction relied on 5' RACE. The sequencing machine was an Illumina HiSeq 2500. The raw public reads went through TCRdb reprocessing: fastp at Q25, MiXCR clone calling, in-frame beta chains kept. Entries that share a CDR3 protein sequence are merged under the most common genes and DNA. The sample table shows approximately 550,000 distinct CDR3 sequences, and 19% are seen once. Jointly, the top ten make up roughly an eighth of the sample. Sample: PBMCs, taken 15 days after the yellow fever booster vaccination. The receptors stem from a man aged 30-40 years who received the YFV17D yellow fever vaccine.

This clonotype has more than one count but fewer than ten. The chain is built from TRBV4-3 and TRBJ2-1; the D gene is possibly TRBD2 (5 bases). CDR1 is LGHNA, CDR2 YSLEER, per germline. V lost 2 bases and J 0 bases, leaving 11 bases between the germline ends. The CDR3 sequence is 16 residues long. The CDR3 nucleotides are TGCGCCAGCAGCCAATGGAGCGGAGGCTCCTACAATGAGCAGTTCTTC. Its protein is CASSQWSGGSYNEQFF.

This chain links TRBV15 with TRBJ2-7; D ambiguous. This CDR3 region has 14 residues. V was pared by 0 bases and J by 3 bases, with 9 bases between. CDR1 LNHNV and CDR2 YYDKDF come from the germline V gene (reference sequence). CDR3 coding DNA: TGTGCCACCAGCAGAGATCGTTCATTCTACGAGCAGTACTTC. This gives the protein CATSRDRSFYEQYF.

A few counts support this clonotype. This chain connects TRBV10-3 to TRBJ2-6, with a possible D match to TRBD1 (5 bases). The CDR3 spans 17 residues. Germline CDR1 is ENHRY and CDR2 is SYGVKD. Trimming removed 0 bases at V and 0 bases at J, with 9 bases between. The CDR3 sequence is CAISESDSNSGANVLTF. The CDR3 DNA follows: TGTGCCATCAGTGAGTCAGACAGCAACTCTGGGGCCAACGTCCTGACTTTC.

The chain employs TRBV7-2 and TRBJ2-3, with D possibly matching TRBD2 (6 bases). CDR1 and CDR2 from the germline V gene are SGHTA and FQGNSA. This CDR3 has 15 residues. V was pared by 5 bases and J by 2 bases, with 14 bases between. The CDR3 nucleotides read TGTGCCAGCAGCATTTGGGGGGAAACCACAGATACGCAGTATTTT. It codes for CASSIWGETTDTQYF.

The chain carries TRBV20-1 and TRBJ2-2; perhaps TRBD1 as D (6 bases). The V end lost 6 bases, the J end lost 6 bases, and 20 bases lay between the germline ends. Germline assignment: CDR1 DFQATT and CDR2 SNEGSKA (reference sequence). CDR3 length: 15 amino acids. CDR3 amino acids: CSARHGQRGSGELFF. DNA of the CDR3: TGCAGTGCGAGACATGGGCAAAGGGGGTCCGGGGAGCTGTTTTTT.

This CDR3 reads CASSEELAGGLIAYEQYF. The CDR3 DNA follows: TGTGCCAGCAGTGAAGAACTAGCGGGAGGCCTTATCGCCTACGAGCAGTACTTC. The chain combines TRBV6-1 with TRBJ2-7; 12 bases fit TRBD2. Germline lookup yields CDR1 MNHNS and CDR2 SASEGT. This CDR3 contains 18 residues. V shed 1 base, J shed 2 bases, and the junction held 9 bases outside the gene matches.

This clonotype was counted at least ten times. J is TRBJ2-2 and V is TRBV6-2 or TRBV6-3; 8 bases align to TRBD2. The CDR3 runs 19 residues. V gave up 4 bases and J gave up 0 bases; unmatched junction bases: 13. Germline values: CDR1 MNHEY, CDR2 SVGEGT. CDR3 bases: TGTGCCAGCAGTTCGATTACTCGACTAGCGCACGCGAACACCGGGGAGCTGTTTTTT. This encodes CASSSITRLAHANTGELFF.

This clonotype was observed a few times. CDR3 sequence: CATSDSYREPGELFF. Written as DNA, the CDR3 is TGTGCCACCAGTGATTCTTACCGGGAGCCCGGGGAGCTGTTTTTT. V and J are TRBV24-1 and TRBJ2-2, with D possibly matching TRBD2 (6 bases). The CDR3 length is 15 residues. Trimming took 2 bases from V and 6 from J, leaving 12 bases between them. Germline CDR1 reads KGHDR; CDR2 reads SFDVKD.

This clonotype was observed at least ten times. The rearrangement joins TRBV12-3 or TRBV12-4 to TRBJ2-1; TRBD2 agrees at 10 bases. The J segment lost 6 bases and the V segment lost 1 base, leaving 3 bases of the junction unmatched. This CDR3 is built from 15 residues. The CDR3 is CASSLGAGGINEQFF. CDR3 bases: TGTGCCAGCAGTTTAGGAGCGGGAGGGATCAATGAGCAGTTCTTC.

The rearrangement joins TRBV7-9 to TRBJ2-7; tentative D call: TRBD1 (6 bases). The CDR3 extends over 14 amino acids. The V gene's germline CDR1 is SEHNR and CDR2 FQNEAQ (reference sequence). V lost 5 bases and J 11 bases, leaving 22 bases between the germline ends. CDR3 DNA: TGTGCCAGCAGCCTCACTGGGAGTCCAGGGGTCGAGTACTTC. Residues: CASSLTGSPGVEYF. Variable domain in full (rest from reference TRBV7-9 and TRBJ2-7): DTGVSQNPRHKITKRGQNVTFRCDPISEHNRLYWYRQTLGQGPEFLTYFQNEAQLEKSRLLSDRFSAERPKGSFSTLEIQRTEQGDSAMYLCASSLTGSPGVEYFGPGTRLTVT.

V and J are TRBV19 and TRBJ2-7; 10 bases agree with TRBD1. CDR1 and CDR2 from the germline V gene are LNHDA and SQIVND (reference sequence). J gave up 4 bases and V 3 bases, and 9 bases lay outside the gene matches. This CDR3 has 16 residues. The CDR3 protein is CASSMGTGVSWYEQYF. The CDR3 DNA reads as TGTGCCAGTAGTATGGGGACAGGGGTGAGCTGGTACGAGCAGTACTTC.

This clonotype has more than one count but fewer than ten. This rearrangement joins TRBV30 to TRBJ2-1, with D uncertain. There are 14 residues in the CDR3. The germline V gene encodes CDR1 GTSNPN and CDR2 SVGIG (reference sequence). Between the trimmed V and J ends, which lost 2 bases and 10 bases, there was a span of 18 bases. Here the CDR3 DNA reads TGTGCCTGGAGTAAATCGACAATCTCAAGGGAGCAGTTCTTC. It codes for CAWSKSTISREQFF.

This clonotype has more than one count but fewer than ten. This chain links TRBV20-1 with TRBJ2-2; no clear D. V lost 4 bases to trimming and J lost 7 bases, with 7 bases between them. CDR1 and CDR2 from the germline V gene are DFQATT and SNEGSKA (reference sequence). The CDR3 is made up of 11 amino acids. CDR3 sequence reads: CSAKTFGELFF. The DNA of the CDR3 is TGCAGTGCTAAAACGTTCGGGGAGCTGTTTTTT.

The chain recombines TRBV7-8 with TRBJ2-5; D is possibly TRBD1 (5 bases). With 4 bases removed from V and 0 bases from J, the gap between germline ends came to 15 bases. The CDR3 runs to 16 residues. The germline V gene encodes CDR1 SGHVS and CDR2 FQNEAQ. This CDR3 is CASSSGRTKYQETQYF. The CDR3 DNA reads as TGTGCCAGCAGCTCCGGACGGACAAAATACCAAGAGACCCAGTACTTC.

This rearrangement joins TRBV20-1 to TRBJ2-2; D is possibly TRBD1 or TRBD2 (6 bases each). With 5 bases removed from V and 0 bases from J, the gap between germline ends came to 7 bases. This CDR3 spans 13 amino acids. The germline V gene has CDR1 DFQATT and CDR2 SNEGSKA (reference sequence). The CDR3 nucleotides read TGCAGTGCTGGGGGGCCGAACACCGGGGAGCTGTTTTTT. Translation: CSAGGPNTGELFF.

A few counts support this clonotype. The chain couples TRBV23-1 to TRBJ2-5, with D perhaps given as TRBD1 or TRBD2 (5 bases each). TRBV23-1 has ORF status, its function being uncertain. This CDR3 has 17 residues. V lost 0 bases and J lost 5, with 19 bases in between. CDR3 DNA sequence: TGCGCCAGCAGTCAATCCCCCCTTGGGACGGGTTGGGAGACCCAGTACTTC. As protein: CASSQSPLGTGWETQYF.

This clonotype has a handful of counts. V is TRBV10-3 and J is TRBJ2-1; D is undetermined. The CDR3 has 13 amino acids. CDR1 ENHRY and CDR2 SYGVKD come from the germline V gene. Trimming stripped 4 bases from V and 9 bases from J, with 13 bases between. CDR3 nucleotides: TGTGCCATCAGTGTGAAAGGAAATGTTGAGCAGTTCTTC. The encoded protein is CAISVKGNVEQFF.

Here the CDR3 DNA reads TGCGCCAGCAGCTTGGCTCTTTTCGGGACAGGGGCTAGGCTCACAGATACGCAGTATTTT. Its translation is CASSLALFGTGARLTDTQYF. This chain connects TRBV5-1 to TRBJ2-3; 10 nucleotides align to TRBD1. The trim removed 0 bases at V and 2 bases at J, leaving 15 bases unmatched. Germline CDR1 and CDR2: SGHRS and YFSETQ. The CDR3 sequence is 20 residues long.

The rearrangement joins TRBV9 to TRBJ2-3; 7 nucleotides align to TRBD2. Germline V gene lookup returns CDR1 SGDLS and CDR2 YYNGEE. The CDR3 is 13 residues long. After removal of 1 base from V and 5 bases from J, the junction contained 1 base not matched to a gene. The CDR3 sequence: CASSVRGVDTQYF. The CDR3 nucleotides read TGTGCCAGCAGCGTACGGGGGGTAGATACGCAGTATTTT.

This clonotype was seen a handful of times. The J gene is TRBJ2-7, the V gene TRBV9, with TRBD1 identical over 7 bases. V lost 7 bases to trimming and J lost 5 bases; unmatched junction nucleotides: 9. The CDR3 runs to 13 residues. Germline CDR1 is SGDLS and CDR2 is YYNGEE. The DNA for the CDR3 is TGTGCCAGCGGGGACAGCCCCAGGGACGAGCAGTACTTC. It translates to CASGDSPRDEQYF. Looking up the rest from reference TRBV9 and TRBJ2-7 gives the full variable domain: DSGVTQTPKHLITATGQRVTLRCSPRSGDLSVYWYQQSLDQGLQFLIQYYNGEERAKGNILERFSAQQFPDLHSELNLSSLELGDSALYFCASGDSPRDEQYFGPGTRLTVT.

This clonotype was found a few times. The V gene is TRBV12-3 or TRBV12-4, the J gene TRBJ2-1; possibly TRBD1 or TRBD2 for D (5 bases each). Trimming took off 5 bases at V and 3 bases at J, with 14 bases between the two ends. CDR3 length: 15 amino acids. Here the CDR3 reads CASSPGALSYNEQFF. CDR3 bases: TGTGCCAGCAGTCCCGGGGCGCTTAGCTACAATGAGCAGTTCTTC.